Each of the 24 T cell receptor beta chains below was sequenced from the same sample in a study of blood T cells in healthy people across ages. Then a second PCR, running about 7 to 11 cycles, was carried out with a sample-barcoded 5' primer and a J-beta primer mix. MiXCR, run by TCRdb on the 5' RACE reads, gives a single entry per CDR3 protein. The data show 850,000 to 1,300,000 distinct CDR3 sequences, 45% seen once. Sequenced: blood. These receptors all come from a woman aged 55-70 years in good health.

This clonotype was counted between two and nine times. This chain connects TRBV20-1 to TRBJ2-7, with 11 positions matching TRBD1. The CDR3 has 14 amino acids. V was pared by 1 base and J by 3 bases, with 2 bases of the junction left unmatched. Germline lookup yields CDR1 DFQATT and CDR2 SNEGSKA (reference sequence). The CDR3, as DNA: TGCAGTGCTAGAGGGGACAGGGGGGGCTACGAGCAGTACTTC. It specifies CSARGDRGGYEQYF.

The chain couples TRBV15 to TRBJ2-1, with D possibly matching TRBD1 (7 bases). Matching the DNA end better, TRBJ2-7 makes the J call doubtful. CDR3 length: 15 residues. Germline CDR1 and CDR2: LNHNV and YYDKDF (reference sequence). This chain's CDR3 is CATSGRAGGGYEQYF. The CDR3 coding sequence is TGTGCCACCAGCGGGCGGGCAGGGGGAGGATACGAGCAGTACTTC.

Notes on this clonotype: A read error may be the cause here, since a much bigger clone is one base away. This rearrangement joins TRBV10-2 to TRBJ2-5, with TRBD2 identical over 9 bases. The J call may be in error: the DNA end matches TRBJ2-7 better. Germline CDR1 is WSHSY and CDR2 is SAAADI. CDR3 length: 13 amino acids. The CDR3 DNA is TGCGCCAGCAGCTCTAGCGGGAATTCCGAGCAGTACTTC. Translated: CASSSSGNSEQYF.

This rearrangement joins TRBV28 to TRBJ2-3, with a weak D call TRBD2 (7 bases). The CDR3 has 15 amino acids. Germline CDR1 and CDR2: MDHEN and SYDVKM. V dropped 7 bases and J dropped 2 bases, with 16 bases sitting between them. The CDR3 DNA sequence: TGTGCCAGCACCCTAGGGGGGGCGCACACAGATACGCAGTATTTT. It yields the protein CASTLGGAHTDTQYF.

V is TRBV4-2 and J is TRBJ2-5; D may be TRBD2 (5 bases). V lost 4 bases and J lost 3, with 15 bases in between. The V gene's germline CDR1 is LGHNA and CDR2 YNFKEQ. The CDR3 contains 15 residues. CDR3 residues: CASSPDGRAEETQYF. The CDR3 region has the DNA TGTGCCAGCAGCCCCGACGGGCGGGCGGAAGAGACCCAGTACTTC.

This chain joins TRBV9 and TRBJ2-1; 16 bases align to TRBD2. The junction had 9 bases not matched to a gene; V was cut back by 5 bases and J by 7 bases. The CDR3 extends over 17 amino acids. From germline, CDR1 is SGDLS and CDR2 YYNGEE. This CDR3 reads CASSKSGTSGRVNEQFF. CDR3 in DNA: TGTGCCAGCAGTAAGTCCGGGACTAGCGGGAGGGTTAATGAGCAGTTCTTC.

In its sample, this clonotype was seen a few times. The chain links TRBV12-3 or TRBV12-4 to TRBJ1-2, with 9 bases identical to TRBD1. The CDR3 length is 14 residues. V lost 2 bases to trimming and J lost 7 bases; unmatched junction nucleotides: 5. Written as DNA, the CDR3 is TGTGCCAGCAGTTTAACGGACAGGGGACGTGGCTACACCTTC. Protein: CASSLTDRGRGYTF.

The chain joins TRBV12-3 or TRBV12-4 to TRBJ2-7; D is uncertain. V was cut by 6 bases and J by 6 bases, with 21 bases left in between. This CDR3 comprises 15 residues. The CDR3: CASSLETSRPLEQYF. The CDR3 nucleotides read TGTGCCAGCAGCCTCGAAACCTCCCGGCCCCTCGAGCAGTACTTC.

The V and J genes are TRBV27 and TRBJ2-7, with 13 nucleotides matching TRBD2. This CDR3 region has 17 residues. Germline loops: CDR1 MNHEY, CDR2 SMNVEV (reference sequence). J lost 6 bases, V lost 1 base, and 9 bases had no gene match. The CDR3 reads CASSLYSGTSGTGEQYF. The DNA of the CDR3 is TGTGCCAGCAGTTTATATTCCGGGACTAGCGGGACTGGCGAGCAGTACTTC.

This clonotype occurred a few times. For the CDR3, the DNA is TGTGCCAGCAGTTATCTAGCGGGAGGGCCTCCAGATACGCAGTATTTT. As protein: CASSYLAGGPPDTQYF. This chain links TRBV6-5 with TRBJ2-3; 12 positions match TRBD2. J was trimmed by 4 bases and V by 3 bases; bases with no gene match: 5. The germline V gene encodes CDR1 MNHEY and CDR2 SVGAGI. The CDR3 has 16 amino acids.

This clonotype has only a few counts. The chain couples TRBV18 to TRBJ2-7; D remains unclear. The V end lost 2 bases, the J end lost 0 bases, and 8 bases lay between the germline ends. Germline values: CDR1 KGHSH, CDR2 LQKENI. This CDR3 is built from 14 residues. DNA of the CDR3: TGTGCCAGCTCACCATTAGACGGCTCCTACGAGCAGTACTTC. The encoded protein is CASSPLDGSYEQYF.

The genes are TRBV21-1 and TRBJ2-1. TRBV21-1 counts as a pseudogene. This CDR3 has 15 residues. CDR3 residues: CASSKEIKVNNEQFF. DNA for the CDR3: TGTGCCAGCAGCAAGGAGATTAAAGTCAACAATGAGCAGTTCTTC.

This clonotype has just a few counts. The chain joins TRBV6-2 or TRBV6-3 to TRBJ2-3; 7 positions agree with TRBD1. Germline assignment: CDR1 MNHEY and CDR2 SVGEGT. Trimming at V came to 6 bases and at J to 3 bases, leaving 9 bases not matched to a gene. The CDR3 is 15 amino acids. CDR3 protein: CASRATGALTDTQYF. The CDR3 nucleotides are TGTGCCAGCAGAGCAACAGGGGCCCTTACAGATACGCAGTATTTT.

CDR3 sequence: CASSEGISIYEQYF. The CDR3 DNA is TGTGCCAGCAGTGAAGGAATCAGTATCTACGAGCAGTACTTC. V usage is TRBV6-1 and J usage is TRBJ2-5; the D is unclear. The J call may not be correct, given that the DNA end is closer to TRBJ2-7. This CDR3 has 14 residues. Germline CDR1 reads MNHNS; CDR2 reads SASEGT.

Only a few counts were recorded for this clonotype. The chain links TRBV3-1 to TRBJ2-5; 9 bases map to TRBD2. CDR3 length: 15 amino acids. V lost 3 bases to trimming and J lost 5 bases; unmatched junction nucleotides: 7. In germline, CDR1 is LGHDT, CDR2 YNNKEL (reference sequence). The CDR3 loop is CASSHLREGLETQYF. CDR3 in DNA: TGTGCCAGCAGCCATCTGCGGGAGGGCCTGGAGACCCAGTACTTC.

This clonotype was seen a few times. CDR3 region: CASSPDRDPYEQYF. As DNA, the CDR3 is TGCGCCAGCAGCCCAGACAGGGACCCCTACGAGCAGTACTTC. The rearrangement joins TRBV4-1 to TRBJ2-7; 7 bases fit TRBD1. The CDR3 is 14 residues long. Germline V CDR1 and CDR2: MGHRA, YSYEKL. The junction had 5 bases not matched to a gene; V was cut back by 4 bases and J by 2 bases.

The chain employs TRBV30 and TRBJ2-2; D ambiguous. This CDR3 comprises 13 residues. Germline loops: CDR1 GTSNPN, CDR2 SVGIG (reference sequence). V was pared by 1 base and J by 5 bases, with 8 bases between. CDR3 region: CAWSGTVTGELFF. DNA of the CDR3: TGTGCCTGGAGTGGGACGGTGACCGGGGAGCTGTTTTTT.

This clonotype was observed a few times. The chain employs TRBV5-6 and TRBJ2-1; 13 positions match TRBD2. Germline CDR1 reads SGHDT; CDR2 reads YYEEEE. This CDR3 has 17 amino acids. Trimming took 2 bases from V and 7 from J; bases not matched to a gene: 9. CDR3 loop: CASSFLTSGRAKNEQFF. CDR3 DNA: TGTGCCAGCAGCTTCCTTACTAGCGGGAGGGCCAAGAATGAGCAGTTCTTC.

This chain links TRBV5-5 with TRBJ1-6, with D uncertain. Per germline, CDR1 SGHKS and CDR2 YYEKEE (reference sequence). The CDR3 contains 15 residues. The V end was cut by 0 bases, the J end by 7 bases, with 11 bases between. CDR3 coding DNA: TGTGCCAGCAGCTTGGAAGGCAGCTTCAATTCACCCCTCCACTTT. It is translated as CASSLEGSFNSPLHF.

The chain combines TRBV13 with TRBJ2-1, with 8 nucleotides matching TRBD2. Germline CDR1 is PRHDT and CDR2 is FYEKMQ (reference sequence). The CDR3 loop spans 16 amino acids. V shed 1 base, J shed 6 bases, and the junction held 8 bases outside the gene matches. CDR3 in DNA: TGTGCCAGCAGCTTAGAGGGGCGGGAGGAGGGCAATGAGCAGTTCTTC. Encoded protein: CASSLEGREEGNEQFF.

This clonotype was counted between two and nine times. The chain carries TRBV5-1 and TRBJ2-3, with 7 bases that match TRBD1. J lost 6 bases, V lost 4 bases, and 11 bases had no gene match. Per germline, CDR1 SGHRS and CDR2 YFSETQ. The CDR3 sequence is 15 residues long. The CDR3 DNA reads TGCGCCAGCAGCAGACAGGACAGGCTGGTCGATACGCAGTATTTT. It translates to CASSRQDRLVDTQYF. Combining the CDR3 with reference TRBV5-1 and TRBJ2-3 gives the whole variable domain KAGVTQTPRYLIKTRGQQVTLSCSPISGHRSVSWYQQTPGQGLQFLFEYFSETQRNKGNFPGRFSGRQFSNSRSEMNVSTLELGDSALYLCASSRQDRLVDTQYFGPGTRLTVL.

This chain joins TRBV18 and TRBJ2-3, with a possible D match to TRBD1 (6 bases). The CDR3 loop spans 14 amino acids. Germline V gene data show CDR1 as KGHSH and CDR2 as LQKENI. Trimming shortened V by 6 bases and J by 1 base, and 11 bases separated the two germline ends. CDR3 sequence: CASSVPGGTDTQYF. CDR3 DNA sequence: TGTGCCAGCTCTGTCCCAGGGGGCACAGATACGCAGTATTTT.

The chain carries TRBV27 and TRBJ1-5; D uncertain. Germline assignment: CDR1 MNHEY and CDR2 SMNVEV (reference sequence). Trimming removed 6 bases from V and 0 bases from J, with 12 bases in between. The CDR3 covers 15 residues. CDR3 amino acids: CASSPRGNSNQPQHF. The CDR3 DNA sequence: TGTGCCAGCAGCCCACGCGGAAATAGCAATCAGCCCCAGCATTTT.

For the CDR3, the DNA is TGTGCCAGCAGCTTGAACCCCGGGAGCTCCTACGAGCAGTACTTC. Translation gives CASSLNPGSSYEQYF. This chain joins TRBV11-2 and TRBJ2-7, with D tentatively TRBD2 (6 bases). Trimming removed 3 bases at V and 0 bases at J, with 12 bases between. This CDR3 spans 15 amino acids. CDR1 and CDR2 from the germline V gene are SGHAT and FQNNGV.